This T cell receptor beta chain appears in the sequencing data of a study of blood T cell repertoires in COVID-19. At the level of the study: Material from acute and convalescent COVID-19 was sourced from the United States, Italy and Spain.

V shed 8 bases and J shed 3 bases, with 10 bases lying between them. Looked up from germline, CDR1 is LNHNV and CDR2 is YYDKDF (reference sequence). The CDR3 extends over 13 amino acids. Resolution of symptoms, clearance, or two negative PCRs was present in recovered Cohort 3 donors. As originally analysed: How many nucleated cells were present was estimated from reference gene primer amplification. Measured with immunoSEQ multiplex PCR; TCRdb has only the in-frame clones, and not every one. D and trimming were read from the DNA, whereas the V and J calls and clone size are those reported in that table. The sample lists roughly 310,000 clones; about 92% were seen once.

The sequence derives from a man aged 55-75 years who had recovered from COVID-19. This chain connects TRBV15 to TRBJ2-2; D is possibly TRBD1 (5 bases). Specimen: PBMCs or T cells enriched from blood (not recorded which). Written as DNA, the CDR3 is TGTGCCACCCAGGGTACTTACACCGGGGAGCTGTTTTTT. Its translation: CATQGTYTGELFF.